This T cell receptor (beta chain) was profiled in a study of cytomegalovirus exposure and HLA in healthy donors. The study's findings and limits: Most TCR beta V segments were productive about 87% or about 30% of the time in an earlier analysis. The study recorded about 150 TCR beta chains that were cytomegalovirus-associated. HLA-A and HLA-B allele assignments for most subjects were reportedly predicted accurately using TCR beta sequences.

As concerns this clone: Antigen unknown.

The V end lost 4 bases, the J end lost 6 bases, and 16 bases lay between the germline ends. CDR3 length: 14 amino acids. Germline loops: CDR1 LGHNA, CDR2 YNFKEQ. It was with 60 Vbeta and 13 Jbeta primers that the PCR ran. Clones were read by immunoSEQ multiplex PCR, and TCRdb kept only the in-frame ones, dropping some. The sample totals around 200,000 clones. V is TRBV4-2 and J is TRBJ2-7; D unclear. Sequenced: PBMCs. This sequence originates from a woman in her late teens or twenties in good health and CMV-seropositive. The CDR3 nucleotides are TGTGCCAGCAGCCTCGGTGGCGGCGAACCCGAGCAGTACTTC. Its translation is CASSLGGGEPEQYF.